Below are 15 T cell receptor beta chains sequenced from a single sample in a study of CD8+ T cells in alopecia areata. RNA extraction and reverse transcription yielded cDNA as sequencing template. Clones were sequenced by immunoSEQ multiplex PCR, and TCRdb holds only the in-frame ones, with some missing. The table includes some 120,000 clones, roughly three fifths detected once. Sequenced material: CD4+ T cells sorted from blood, taken at week 0. Every receptor here comes from a human donor with alopecia areata.

The chain uses TRBV10-3 and TRBJ2-5; TRBD1 matches 7 bases. Germline values: CDR1 ENHRY, CDR2 SYGVKD. The ends lost 5 bases at V and 8 bases at J; junction bases unmatched: 11. The CDR3 extends over 14 amino acids. CDR3 in amino acids: CAISSPPQGDTQYF. The CDR3 DNA reads TGTGCCATCAGTTCCCCGCCCCAGGGGGACACCCAGTACTTC.

V and J are TRBV19 and TRBJ2-2; 9 positions match TRBD1. CDR3 length: 18 residues. Germline-derived CDR1 and CDR2 are LNHDA and SQIVND (reference sequence). With V trimmed by 5 bases and J by 4 bases, 14 bases remained unmatched. The CDR3 region is CASSGVSTGGAGTGELFF. The CDR3 region has the DNA TGTGCCAGTAGTGGTGTCTCAACAGGGGGCGCCGGCACCGGGGAGCTGTTTTTT.

The V call is TRBV27, the J call TRBJ1-2; 9 bases are a match to TRBD1. Losses at the gene ends were 5 bases for V and 8 bases for J; bases not matched to a gene: 12. Germline lookup yields CDR1 MNHEY and CDR2 SMNVEV (reference sequence). The CDR3 has 15 amino acids. CDR3: CASSTNRDRVGGYTF. In DNA form, the CDR3 reads TGTGCCAGCAGTACGAACCGGGACAGGGTAGGCGGCTACACCTTC.

The rearrangement joins TRBV18 to TRBJ2-1; maybe TRBD2 (6 bases). V shed 4 bases and J shed 7 bases, with 17 bases lying between them. CDR3 length equals 15 residues. The germline CDR1 and CDR2 sequences are KGHSH and LQKENI. CDR3 nucleotides: TGTGCCAGCTCACGGGACTCCCCTCCTCTAAATGAGCAGTTCTTC. Its protein product is CASSRDSPPLNEQFF.

The rearrangement joins TRBV5-1 to TRBJ2-1; 13 nucleotides agree with TRBD2. The junction had 5 bases not matched to a gene; V was cut back by 4 bases and J by 4 bases. The CDR3 runs to 16 residues. Germline V gene sequence: CDR1 SGHRS, CDR2 YFSETQ. The CDR3 coding sequence is TGCGCCAGCAGCCCGGGGGGACTAGCGGGGTACAATGAGCAGTTCTTC. Protein product: CASSPGGLAGYNEQFF.

The chain's CDR3 is CASTPGLVFNEQFF. The CDR3 coding sequence is TGTGCCAGCACCCCGGGACTAGTCTTCAATGAGCAGTTCTTC. V and J are TRBV6-6 and TRBJ2-1; 8 bases fit TRBD2. In germline, CDR1 is MNHNY, CDR2 SVGAGI (reference sequence). After removal of 7 bases from V and 6 bases from J, the junction contained 8 bases not matched to a gene. The CDR3 extends over 14 amino acids.

This clone has just one count. The rearrangement links TRBV4-2 to TRBJ2-3; 10 positions agree with TRBD2. The CDR3 sequence is 18 residues long. Germline CDR1 is LGHNA and CDR2 is YNFKEQ. V dropped 0 bases and J dropped 2; count of bases not matched to a gene: 8. The CDR3: CASSQDPERGGYTDTQYF. CDR3 nucleotides: TGTGCCAGCAGCCAAGATCCGGAGCGGGGGGGATACACAGATACGCAGTATTTT.

The chain couples TRBV5-1 to TRBJ1-5; D unresolved. This CDR3 region has 14 residues. Trimming took off 2 bases at V and 5 bases at J, with 11 bases between the two ends. From germline, CDR1 is SGHRS and CDR2 YFSETQ. The CDR3 sequence: CASSFDANDQPQHF. For the CDR3, the DNA is TGCGCCAGCAGCTTTGACGCAAATGATCAGCCCCAGCATTTT.

This clone was counted a few times. The chain combines TRBV4-3 with TRBJ2-3; possibly TRBD1 for D (7 bases). CDR1 is LGHNA, CDR2 YSLEER, per germline. Deletions cut 1 base from V and 2 bases from J, with 19 bases between. This CDR3 contains 18 residues. As DNA, the CDR3 is TGCGCCAGCAGCCAAGGGTTCCTGGAGGGACAGTCCACAGATACGCAGTATTTT. Translating gives CASSQGFLEGQSTDTQYF.

This clone was counted only a few times. This rearrangement joins TRBV7-9 to TRBJ2-7, with 9 bases fitting TRBD2. Germline values: CDR1 SEHNR, CDR2 FQNEAQ (reference sequence). The CDR3 consists of 14 residues. J was trimmed by 2 bases and V by 3 bases; bases with no gene match: 2. The DNA for the CDR3 is TGTGCCAGCAGCTTTAGCGGGGGAACCTACGAGCAGTACTTC. Protein sequence: CASSFSGGTYEQYF.

V and J are TRBV6-6 and TRBJ2-5; D may be TRBD1 (6 bases). The CDR3 spans 13 residues. Germline V lookup: CDR1 MNHNY, CDR2 SVGAGI (reference sequence). V shed 6 bases and J shed 5 bases, with 13 bases lying between them. In nucleotides, the CDR3 is TGTGCCAGCAGCTCAGGGGAGAGGGAGACCCAGTACTTC. Translating gives CASSSGERETQYF.

The V and J genes are TRBV4-3 and TRBJ2-3, with 13 positions matching TRBD2. The CDR3 runs to 18 residues. The germline CDR1 and CDR2 sequences are LGHNA and YSLEER. J was trimmed by 4 bases and V by 0 bases; bases with no gene match: 7. As DNA, the CDR3 is TGCGCCAGCAGCCAAGATCTAAGTACTAGCGGGGGGGCAGATACGCAGTATTTT. The encoded protein is CASSQDLSTSGGADTQYF.

The J gene is TRBJ2-2, the V gene TRBV10-3, with 7 bases matching TRBD1. The CDR3 consists of 17 residues. After removal of 4 bases from V and 1 base from J, the junction contained 9 bases not matched to a gene. Per germline, CDR1 ENHRY and CDR2 SYGVKD. The CDR3 sequence is CAISASLGDRNTGELFF. CDR3 sequence (DNA): TGTGCCATCAGTGCGAGTTTAGGGGACAGGAACACCGGGGAGCTGTTTTTT.

The genes are TRBV30 and TRBJ1-1, with TRBD1 matching over 7 bases. This CDR3 has 15 amino acids. In germline, CDR1 is GTSNPN, CDR2 SVGIG (reference sequence). V trimming: 0 bases; J trimming: 5 bases; junction bases outside the gene matches: 9. Here the CDR3 reads CAWSVLIRGPTEAFF. The DNA for the CDR3 is TGTGCCTGGAGTGTACTGATAAGGGGGCCGACTGAAGCTTTCTTT.

The J gene is TRBJ2-7, the V gene TRBV7-2; either TRBD1 or TRBD2 may fit D (5 bases each). This CDR3 region has 14 residues. Germline V gene sequence: CDR1 SGHTA, CDR2 FQGNSA. The V and J ends lost 0 bases and 7 bases respectively, with 13 bases between them. The CDR3 DNA reads as TGTGCCAGCAGCTTAGCGATGCAGGGACGAGAGCAGTACTTC. It is translated as CASSLAMQGREQYF.